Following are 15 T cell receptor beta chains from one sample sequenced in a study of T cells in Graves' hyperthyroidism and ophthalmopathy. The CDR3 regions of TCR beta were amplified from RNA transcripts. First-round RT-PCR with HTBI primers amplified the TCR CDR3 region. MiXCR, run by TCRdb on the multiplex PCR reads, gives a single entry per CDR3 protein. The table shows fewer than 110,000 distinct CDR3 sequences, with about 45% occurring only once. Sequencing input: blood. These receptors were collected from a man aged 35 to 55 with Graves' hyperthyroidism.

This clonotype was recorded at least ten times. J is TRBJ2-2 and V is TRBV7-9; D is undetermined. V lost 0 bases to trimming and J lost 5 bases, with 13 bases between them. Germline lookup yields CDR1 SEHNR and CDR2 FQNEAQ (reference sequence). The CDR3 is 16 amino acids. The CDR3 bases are TGTGCCAGCAGCTTAGCGACGGACCCGAGGACCGGGGAGCTGTTTTTT. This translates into CASSLATDPRTGELFF.

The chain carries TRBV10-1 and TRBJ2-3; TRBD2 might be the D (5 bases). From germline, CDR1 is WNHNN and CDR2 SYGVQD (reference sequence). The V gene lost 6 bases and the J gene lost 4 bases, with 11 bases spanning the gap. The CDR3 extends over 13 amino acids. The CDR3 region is CASSLLGADTQYF. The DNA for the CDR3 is TGCGCCAGCAGCTTACTAGGAGCAGATACGCAGTATTTT.

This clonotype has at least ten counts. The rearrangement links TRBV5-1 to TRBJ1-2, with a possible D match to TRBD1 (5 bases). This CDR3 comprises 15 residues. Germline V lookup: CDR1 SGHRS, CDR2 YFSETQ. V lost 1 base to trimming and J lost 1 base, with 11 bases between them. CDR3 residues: CASSLRGNVNYGYTF. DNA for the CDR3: TGCGCCAGCAGCTTGAGGGGTAACGTTAACTATGGCTACACCTTC. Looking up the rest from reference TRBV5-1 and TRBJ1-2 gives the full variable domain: KAGVTQTPRYLIKTRGQQVTLSCSPISGHRSVSWYQQTPGQGLQFLFEYFSETQRNKGNFPGRFSGRQFSNSRSEMNVSTLELGDSALYLCASSLRGNVNYGYTFGSGTRLTVV.

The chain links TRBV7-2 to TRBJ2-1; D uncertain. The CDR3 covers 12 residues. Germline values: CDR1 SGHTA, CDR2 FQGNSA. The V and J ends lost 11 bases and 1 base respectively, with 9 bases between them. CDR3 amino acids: CASSRSYNEQFF. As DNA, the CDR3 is TGTGCCTCCTCTAGATCCTACAATGAGCAGTTCTTC.

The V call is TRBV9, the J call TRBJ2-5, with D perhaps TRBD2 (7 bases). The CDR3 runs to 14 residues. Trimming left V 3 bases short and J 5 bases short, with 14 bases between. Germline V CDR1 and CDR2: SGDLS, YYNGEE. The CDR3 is CASSGCRGGETQYF. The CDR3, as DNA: TGTGCCAGCAGCGGGTGCAGGGGAGGGGAGACCCAGTACTTC. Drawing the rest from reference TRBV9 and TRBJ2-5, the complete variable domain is DSGVTQTPKHLITATGQRVTLRCSPRSGDLSVYWYQQSLDQGLQFLIQYYNGEERAKGNILERFSAQQFPDLHSELNLSSLELGDSALYFCASSGCRGGETQYFGPGTRLLVL.

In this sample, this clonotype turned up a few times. The CDR3 loop reads CASSPRGGGGSQETQYF. CDR3 DNA sequence: TGTGCCAGCAGCCCCCGGGGTGGCGGGGGCTCCCAAGAGACCCAGTACTTC. The V and J genes are TRBV13 and TRBJ2-5, with a tentative D call TRBD2 (7 bases). With 5 bases removed from V and 1 base from J, the gap between germline ends came to 20 bases. Germline CDR1 reads PRHDT; CDR2 reads FYEKMQ (reference sequence). CDR3 size: 17 residues.

CDR3 nucleotides: TGTGCCAGCAGGGCCAGGGACCGGTACAATGAGCAGTTCTTC. This gives the protein CASRARDRYNEQFF. The chain joins TRBV2 to TRBJ2-1; D tentatively reads TRBD1 or TRBD2 (5 bases each). Trimming pared 6 bases from V and 4 bases from J, leaving 13 bases between. Germline V gene sequence: CDR1 SNHLY, CDR2 FYNNEI. There are 14 residues in the CDR3.

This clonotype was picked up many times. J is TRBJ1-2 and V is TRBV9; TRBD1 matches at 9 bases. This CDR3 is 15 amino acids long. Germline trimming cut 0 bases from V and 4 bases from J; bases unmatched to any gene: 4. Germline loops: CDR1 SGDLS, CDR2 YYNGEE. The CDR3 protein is CASSVATGGAYGYTF. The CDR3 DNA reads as TGTGCCAGCAGCGTAGCTACAGGGGGCGCCTATGGCTACACCTTC.

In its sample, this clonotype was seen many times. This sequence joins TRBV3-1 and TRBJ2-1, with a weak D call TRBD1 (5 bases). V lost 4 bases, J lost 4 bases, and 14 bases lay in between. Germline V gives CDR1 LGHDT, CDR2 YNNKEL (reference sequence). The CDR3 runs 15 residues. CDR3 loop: CASSPTRQPYNEQFF. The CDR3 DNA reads TGTGCCAGCAGCCCAACCCGACAGCCATACAATGAGCAGTTCTTC.

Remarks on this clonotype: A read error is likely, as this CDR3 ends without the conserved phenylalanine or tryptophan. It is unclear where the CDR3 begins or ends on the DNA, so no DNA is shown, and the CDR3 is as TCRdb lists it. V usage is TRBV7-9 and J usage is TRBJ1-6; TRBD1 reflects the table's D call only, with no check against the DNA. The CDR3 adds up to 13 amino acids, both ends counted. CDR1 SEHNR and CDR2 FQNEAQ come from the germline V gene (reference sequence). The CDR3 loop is CASSTRDRGPLHY.

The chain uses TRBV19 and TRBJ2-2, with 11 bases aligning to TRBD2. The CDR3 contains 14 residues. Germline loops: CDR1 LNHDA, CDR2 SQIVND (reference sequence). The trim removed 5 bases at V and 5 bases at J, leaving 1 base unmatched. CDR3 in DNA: TGTGCCAGTAGTGCTAGCGGGAGGACCGGGGAGCTGTTTTTT. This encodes CASSASGRTGELFF.

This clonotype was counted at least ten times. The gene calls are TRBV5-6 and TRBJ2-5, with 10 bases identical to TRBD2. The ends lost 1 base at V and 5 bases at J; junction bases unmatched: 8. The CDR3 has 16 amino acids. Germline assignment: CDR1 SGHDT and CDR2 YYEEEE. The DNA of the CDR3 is TGTGCCAGCAGCTTGCTAGCGGGAGATTCTCGTGAGACCCAGTACTTC. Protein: CASSLLAGDSRETQYF.

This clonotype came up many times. The CDR3 nucleotides are TGTGCCAGCAGCTTCGGACAGAGCAATCAGCCCCAGCATTTT. Translation: CASSFGQSNQPQHF. The rearrangement joins TRBV5-5 to TRBJ1-5, with a tentative D call TRBD1 (6 bases). V was trimmed by 2 bases and J by 1 base, leaving 7 bases between them. Looked up from germline, CDR1 is SGHKS and CDR2 is YYEKEE (reference sequence). The CDR3 contains 14 residues.

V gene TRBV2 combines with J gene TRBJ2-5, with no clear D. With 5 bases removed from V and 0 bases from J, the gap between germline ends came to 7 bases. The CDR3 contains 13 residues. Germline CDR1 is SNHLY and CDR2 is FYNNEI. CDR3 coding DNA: TGTGCCAGCAGTCCCTCGTACCAAGAGACCCAGTACTTC. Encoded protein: CASSPSYQETQYF.

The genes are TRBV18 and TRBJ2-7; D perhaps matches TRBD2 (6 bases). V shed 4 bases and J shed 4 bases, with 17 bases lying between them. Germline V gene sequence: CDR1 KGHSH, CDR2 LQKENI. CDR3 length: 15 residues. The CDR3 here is CASSLLEEGWYEQYF. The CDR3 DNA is TGTGCCAGCTCACTCCTGGAGGAGGGGTGGTACGAGCAGTACTTC.